The 4 T cell receptor beta chains in this list originate from one sample, sequenced in a study of cytomegalovirus exposure and HLA in healthy donors. PCR was performed using 60 Vbeta and 13 Jbeta primers. Assay used: immunoSEQ multiplex PCR; TCRdb lists only in-frame clones, some missing. Among 93,000 or so clones listed, roughly 70% were seen once. The sample consisted of PBMCs. The source of these receptors is a woman aged 45-65 years in good health and CMV-seronegative.

This clone has a handful of counts. The chain is built from TRBV28 and TRBJ1-4; 9 nucleotides match TRBD1. Per the germline V gene, CDR1 is MDHEN and CDR2 is SYDVKM. Trimming cost V 7 bases and J 8 bases; bases outside gene matches: 8. This CDR3 has 14 residues. CDR3 residues: CASNSGTGREKLFF. Written as DNA, the CDR3 is TGTGCCAGCAACTCCGGGACAGGGCGGGAAAAACTGTTTTTT.

The chain links TRBV6-5 to TRBJ1-6, with D possibly TRBD1 on 5 matching bases. CDR1 MNHEY and CDR2 SVGAGI come from the germline V gene. The CDR3 covers 16 residues. V dropped 2 bases and J dropped 14 bases, with 22 bases sitting between them. CDR3 DNA sequence: TGTGCCAGCAGTTACGGCCAGGGACTGGGCATTCGGTCCCTCCACTTT. Amino acid sequence: CASSYGQGLGIRSLHF.

CDR3 nucleotide sequence: TGTGCCAGCAGCTTAAGTTTTAGCACCGGGGAGCTGTTTTTT. This codes for CASSLSFSTGELFF. The chain combines TRBV7-3 with TRBJ2-2; D is unclear. The CDR3 extends over 14 amino acids. CDR1 is SGHTA and CDR2 is FQGTGA in the germline V gene. V was clipped by 1 base and J by 4 bases, with 7 bases between them. Full variable domain (remainder filled in from reference TRBV7-3 and TRBJ2-2): GAGVSQTPSNKVTEKGKYVELRCDPISGHTALYWYRQSLGQGPEFLIYFQGTGAADDSGLPNDRFFAVRPEGSVSTLKIQRTERGDSAVYLCASSLSFSTGELFFGEGSRLTVL.

Points on this clone: One end of the junction varies from germline; a read error may be responsible. Other DNA variants within this sample encode the same CDR3. This chain connects TRBV7-7 to TRBJ2-2, with TRBD1 as a possible D gene (5 bases). Germline CDR1 reads SSHAT; CDR2 reads FNYEAQ (reference sequence). This CDR3 comprises 13 residues. The CDR3 is CASSSARGGELFF. The CDR3 DNA reads as TGCGCCAGCAGCTCCGCTAGGGGCGGGGAGCTGTTTTTT.